This TCR beta chain emerged from a study of cytomegalovirus exposure and HLA in healthy donors. Across the whole study: Early release data held 80 million to 100 million unique TCRs from HLA-typed donors.

The sample holds one count of this clone. Its target is unknown. This CDR3 has 15 amino acids. The germline gives CDR1 SGHRS, CDR2 YFSETQ. The V end lost 0 bases, the J end lost 3 bases, and 12 bases lay between the germline ends. The PCR was carried out with 60 Vbeta primers and 13 Jbeta primers. Clones were read by immunoSEQ multiplex PCR, and TCRdb kept only the in-frame ones, dropping some. In the table there are around 120,000 clones, around four fifths of which are singletons. Whereas donors were nominally healthy upon sampling, unrecorded immune exposures were probable. Study outcomes and limitations: The study labeled about 160 TCR beta chains cytomegalovirus-associated. Information on immune exposure was restricted to one variable (CMV serostatus).

V is TRBV5-1 and J is TRBJ1-1; D is possibly TRBD1 (5 bases). Sequenced input: PBMCs. The clonotype originates from a man between 60 and 75 years old in good health and CMV-seropositive. Written as DNA, the CDR3 is TGCGCCAGCAGCTTGGCAGGGTTCGCGGACACTGAAGCTTTCTTT. Residues: CASSLAGFADTEAFF.